The clone carrying this T cell receptor beta chain was observed a few times. Antigen unknown. Sequencing used immunoSEQ multiplex PCR; TCRdb keeps in-frame clones, though not all of them. The data contain some 790,000 clones, roughly two thirds of them singletons. This record comes from a study of shared clonotypes between healthy human individuals. Whole-study results and caveats: The diversity represented, both genetic and in exposure history, was limited by few donors.

Study donors comprised healthy, HIV-negative adults devoid of recent acute infection or vaccination. In germline, CDR1 is SEHNR, CDR2 FQNEAQ (reference sequence). This CDR3 is 16 amino acids long. V gave up 7 bases and J gave up 4 bases, with 22 bases separating them. The chain combines TRBV7-9 with TRBJ2-5, with D possibly being TRBD2 (5 bases). The TCR sequence derives from a woman aged 25-40 years in good health. Sequencing was carried out using memory CD4+ T cells sorted from blood. Noted subset: CD45RA-negative fraction. The CDR3 loop reads CASTIDTGNFVETQYF. The CDR3 DNA follows: TGTGCCAGCACTATAGACACGGGGAATTTCGTAGAGACCCAGTACTTC.